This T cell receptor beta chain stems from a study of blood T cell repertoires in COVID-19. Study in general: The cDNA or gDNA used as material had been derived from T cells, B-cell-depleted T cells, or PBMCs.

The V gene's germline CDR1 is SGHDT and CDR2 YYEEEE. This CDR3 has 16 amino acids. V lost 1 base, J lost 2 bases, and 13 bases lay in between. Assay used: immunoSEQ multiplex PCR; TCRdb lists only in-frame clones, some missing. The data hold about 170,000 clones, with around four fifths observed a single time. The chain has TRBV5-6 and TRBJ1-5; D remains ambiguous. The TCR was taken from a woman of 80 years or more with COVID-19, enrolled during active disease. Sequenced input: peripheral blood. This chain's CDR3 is CASSLRTAYGNQPQHF. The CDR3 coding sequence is TGTGCCAGCAGCTTGAGAACAGCTTATGGCAATCAGCCCCAGCATTTT.